This TCR beta chain was profiled in a study of T cell responses to AZD1222 COVID-19 vaccine (dated by TCRdb to the early 2020s). Notes on the research overall: TCR sequencing covered roughly 230 trial participants: 200 to 210 given two doses of AZD1222 and about 26 given two doses of MenACWY control vaccine. Trial participants were enrolled by age into 18-55, 56-69 and 70-plus year subgroups, with roughly 160, 29 and 62 TCR-sequenced participants respectively. General conclusions and limits of the study: The 56-69-year group was small, and its depth increase did not reach significance, likely because of low power. Because no day 14 peak-response samples were available, repertoires were characterized only after the peak T cell response. Epitopes outside the regions mutated in the B.1.351 and B.1.1.7 variants were reportedly recognized by nearly half of the unique spike-specific TCRs. Conclusions about previously exposed vaccinees are limited because only a handful of AZD1222 recipients were SARS-CoV-2 seropositive at baseline. After two AZD1222 doses, spike-specific TCR breadth and depth were significantly higher than at day 0 and than in MenACWY recipients. The whole spike protein was spanned by vaccine-associated CD4 TCRs, and dominant responses were seen in regions 160-218 and 743-854. Participants were mostly white British, with more females than males. The authors suggested clonal diversity may have been underestimated.

Of note for this clone: It lacks a known antigen. There are no base qualities to consult, and no much larger clone falls within one base.

Taken with the paper, the label for time point translates to: about 28 days (+/-7) after the second vaccine dose. AZD1222 recipients given second doses at about 4 weeks or at about 12 weeks were pooled, since spike-specific TCR depth and breadth were not found to differ between the two schedules. Vaccinee samples came from UK trials COV001 and COV002, including a single-blind randomized controlled phase 2/3 trial of AZD1222 (ChAdOx1 nCoV-19) in healthy adults. Trial participant PBMC samples were collected at day 0 and day 28 after the second dose for TCRbeta chain sequencing. The CDR3 regions of human TCRbeta chains were analyzed by immunosequencing. In the source study's methods: TCRs in the repertoires were compared against a reference library of SARS-CoV-2-specific TCRs that had been generated with the MIRA antigen-specificity platform. Breadth was defined as the fraction of unique TCRs that were SARS-CoV-2-associated. Depth was defined as the fraction of total T cells that were SARS-CoV-2-associated. Using the MIRA data, every spike-specific TCR was mapped to the spike region that the TCR reacted to and assigned to either a CD4 or a CD8 class. Log10-transformed breadth and depth values were compared by one-way ANOVA with Sidak's multiple comparisons tests. Not all clones reach the TCRdb copy of this immuneACCESS table, which keeps in-frame sequences only. Checked studies attribute under half of the gap to unresolved V genes and leave the rest unexplained. V and J calls and clone size are copied from that table; D and trimming were computed from the DNA. The sample table contains 150,000 to 200,000 clones; only one count was recorded for around 90% of them. The biggest ten clones account for around 0.98% of the sample.

The sequences come from peripheral blood, collected 28 days after the second AZD1222 dose. This sequence originates from an adult who received the AZD1222 COVID-19 vaccine.

CDR3 loop: CASSSGVTDTQYF. In nucleotide form, the sequence is TGCGCCAGCAGCTCGGGCGTCACAGATACGCAGTATTTT. The rearranged chain carries TRBV5-1 and TRBJ2-3; no D gene is confidently identified. The V and J ends are trimmed by 3 bases and 2 bases, leaving 7 bases between them. The CDR3 runs 13 amino acids, cysteine and phenylalanine included. Only CDR3 DNA is held: 39 bases, read in frame from base 1. CDR1 and CDR2 (SGHRS, YFSETQ) derive from the germline V gene.